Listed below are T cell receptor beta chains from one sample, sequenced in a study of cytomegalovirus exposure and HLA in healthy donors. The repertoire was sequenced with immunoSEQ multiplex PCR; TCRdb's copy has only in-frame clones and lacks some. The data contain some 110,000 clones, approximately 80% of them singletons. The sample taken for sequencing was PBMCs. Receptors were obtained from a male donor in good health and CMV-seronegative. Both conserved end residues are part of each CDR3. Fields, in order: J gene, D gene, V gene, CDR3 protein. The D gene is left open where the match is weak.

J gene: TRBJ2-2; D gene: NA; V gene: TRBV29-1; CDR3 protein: CSGQEGGGELFF
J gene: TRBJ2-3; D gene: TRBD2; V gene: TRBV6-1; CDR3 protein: CASSDPKTSGLAYTQYF
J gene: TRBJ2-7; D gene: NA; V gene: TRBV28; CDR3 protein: CASRGGWHYEQYF
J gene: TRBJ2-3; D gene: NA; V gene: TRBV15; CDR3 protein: CATSRDYPSTDTQYF
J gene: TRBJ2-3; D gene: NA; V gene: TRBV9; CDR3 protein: CASSVGEWFVDTQYF
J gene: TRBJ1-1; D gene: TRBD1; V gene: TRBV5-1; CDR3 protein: CASSLNPWTGAGEAFF
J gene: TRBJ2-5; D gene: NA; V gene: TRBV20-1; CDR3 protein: CRAGETQYF
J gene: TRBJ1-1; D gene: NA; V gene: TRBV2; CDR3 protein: CASSEYRVSAFF
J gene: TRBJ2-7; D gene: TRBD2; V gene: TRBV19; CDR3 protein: CASSIGAGREQYF
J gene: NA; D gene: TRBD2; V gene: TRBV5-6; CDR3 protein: CASSLGPSGVYEQYF
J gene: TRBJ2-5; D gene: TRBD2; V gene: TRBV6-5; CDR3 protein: CASSLEARGGETQYF
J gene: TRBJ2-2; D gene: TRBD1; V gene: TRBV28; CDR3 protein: CASFGGTGADGELFF
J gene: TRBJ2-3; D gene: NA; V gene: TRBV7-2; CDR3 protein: CASSQNEGSDTQYF
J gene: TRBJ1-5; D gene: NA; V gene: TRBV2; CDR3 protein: CASSEFGPRVLKPQHF
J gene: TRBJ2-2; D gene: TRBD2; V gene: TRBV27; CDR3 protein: CASRGLVRSGELFF
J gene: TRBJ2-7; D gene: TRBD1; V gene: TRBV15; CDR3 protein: CATSRRQGRGYEQYF
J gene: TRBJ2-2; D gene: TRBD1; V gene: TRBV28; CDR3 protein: CASSLWTGGAGRNTGELFF
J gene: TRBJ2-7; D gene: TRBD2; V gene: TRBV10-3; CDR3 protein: CAIGGGRASGEQYF
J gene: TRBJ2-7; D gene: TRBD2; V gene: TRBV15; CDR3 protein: CATSVGLAGGAYEQYF
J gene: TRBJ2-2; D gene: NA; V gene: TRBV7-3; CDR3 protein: CASSLVTPGTGELFF
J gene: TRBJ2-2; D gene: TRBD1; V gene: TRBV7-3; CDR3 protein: CASRPGTESNTGELFF
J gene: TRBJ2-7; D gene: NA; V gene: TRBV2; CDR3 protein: CASFSGEGGEQYF
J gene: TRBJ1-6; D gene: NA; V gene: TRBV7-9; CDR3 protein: CASSSTNRDGGDYSPLHF
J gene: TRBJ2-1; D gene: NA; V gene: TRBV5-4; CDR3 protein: CASSLGAVEQFF
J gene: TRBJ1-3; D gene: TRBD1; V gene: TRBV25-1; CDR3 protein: CASREQGATGNTIYF
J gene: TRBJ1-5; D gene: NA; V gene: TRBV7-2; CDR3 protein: CASSQGAAYSNQPQHF
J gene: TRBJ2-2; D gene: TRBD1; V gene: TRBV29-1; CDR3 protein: CSVQQGTGELFF
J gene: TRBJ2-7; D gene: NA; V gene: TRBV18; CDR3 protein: CASSPWGQRIYEQYF
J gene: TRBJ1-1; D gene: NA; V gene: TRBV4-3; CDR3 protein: CASSPLVDTEAFF
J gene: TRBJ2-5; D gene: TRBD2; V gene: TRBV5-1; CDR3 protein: CASAGLAWETQYF
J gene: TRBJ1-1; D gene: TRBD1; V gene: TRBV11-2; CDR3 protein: CASSLTGVNTEAFF
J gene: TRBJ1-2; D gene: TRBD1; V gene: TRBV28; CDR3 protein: CASSLGRTGYGYTF
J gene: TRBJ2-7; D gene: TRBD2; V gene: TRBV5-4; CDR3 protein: CASSLGLAGDYEQYF
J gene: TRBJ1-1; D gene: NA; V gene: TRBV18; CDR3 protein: CASSPGGGAGTEAFF
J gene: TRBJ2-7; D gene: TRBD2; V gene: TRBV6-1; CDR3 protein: CASTRTSGSYEQYF
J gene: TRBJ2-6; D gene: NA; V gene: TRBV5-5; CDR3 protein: CASSLGSGPGANVLTF
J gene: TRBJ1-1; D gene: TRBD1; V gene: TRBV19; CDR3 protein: CASRNRGEAFF
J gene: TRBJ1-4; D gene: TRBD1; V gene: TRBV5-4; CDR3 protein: CASSLNRGMEKLFF
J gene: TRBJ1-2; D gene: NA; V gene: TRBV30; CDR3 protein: CAWSVGVAYGYTF
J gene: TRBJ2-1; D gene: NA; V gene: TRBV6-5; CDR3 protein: CASSPRAGYNEQFF
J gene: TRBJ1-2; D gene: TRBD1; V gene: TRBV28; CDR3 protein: CASSFDRGYGYTF
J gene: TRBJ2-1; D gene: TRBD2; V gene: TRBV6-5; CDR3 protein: CASSYSLAEVYNEQFF
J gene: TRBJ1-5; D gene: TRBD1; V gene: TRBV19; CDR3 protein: CASRRTGSEYSNQPQHF
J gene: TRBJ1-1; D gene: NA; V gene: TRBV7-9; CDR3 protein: CSSSSAGGPRAFF
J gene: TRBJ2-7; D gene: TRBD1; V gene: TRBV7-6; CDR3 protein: CASSPDRGPYEQYF
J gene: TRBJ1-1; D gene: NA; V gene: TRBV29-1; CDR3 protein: CSVGHTNTEAFF
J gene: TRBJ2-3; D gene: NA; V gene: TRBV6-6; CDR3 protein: CASRRGGPMSDTQYF